These 8 T cell receptor beta chains share one sample of origin, sequenced in a study of blood T cells in healthy people across ages. Together with a sample-barcoded 5' primer, a J-beta primer mix was included in a second PCR lasting roughly 6 to 12 cycles. TCRdb re-called the 5' RACE reads through MiXCR, storing one row per CDR3 protein. The table has some 1.1 million distinct CDR3 sequences, around two fifths seen once. Sample: blood. These receptors were collected from a man aged 18 to 29 in good health.

This clonotype has only one observation. The chain couples TRBV10-3 to TRBJ2-2, with no clear D. This CDR3 has 18 residues. Deletions cut 2 bases from V and 0 bases from J, with 16 bases between. Germline CDR1 is ENHRY and CDR2 is SYGVKD. The CDR3 DNA follows: TGTGCCATCAGTGAGCGTTCCTTATACGATTCGAACACCGGGGAGCTGTTTTTT. It yields the protein CAISERSLYDSNTGELFF.

The V call is TRBV12-3 or TRBV12-4, the J call TRBJ1-1; no clear D gene. Deletions cut 3 bases from V and 11 bases from J, with 13 bases between. The CDR3 covers 12 residues. Here the CDR3 DNA reads TGTGCCAGCAGTTTCGTCATGGCCCGGGCTTTCTTT. Protein product: CASSFVMARAFF.

This clonotype occurred a few times. This rearrangement joins TRBV5-1 to TRBJ2-1; D is unclear. The CDR3 length is 13 residues. CDR1 SGHRS and CDR2 YFSETQ come from the germline V gene. Trimming shortened V by 0 bases and J by 5 bases, and 6 bases separated the two germline ends. The CDR3 region has the DNA TGCGCCAGCAGCTTGGGGTATGACAATGAGCAGTTCTTC. It encodes CASSLGYDNEQFF.

The chain links TRBV4-3 to TRBJ2-1, with D possibly called TRBD1 or TRBD2 (5 bases each). Per the germline V gene, CDR1 is LGHNA and CDR2 is YSLEER. V shed 0 bases and J shed 6 bases, with 12 bases lying between them. This CDR3 contains 15 residues. CDR3 sequence: CASSQEDRGSNEQFF. The CDR3 bases are TGCGCCAGCAGCCAAGAGGACCGGGGCTCCAATGAGCAGTTCTTC.

In this sample, this clonotype turned up a few times. This chain links TRBV10-3 with TRBJ2-7; 10 bases line up with TRBD1. The length of the CDR3 is 17 residues. V lost 3 bases and J lost 4; bases outside the gene matches: 12. Germline loops: CDR1 ENHRY, CDR2 SYGVKD. CDR3 region: CAISDPGQDRGGYEQYF. The CDR3 DNA sequence: TGTGCCATCAGTGACCCAGGGCAGGACAGGGGGGGGTACGAGCAGTACTTC.

The chain links TRBV6-5 to TRBJ2-7; possible D gene TRBD2, 6 bases. The DNA end lines up better with TRBJ2-5; the J call may be wrong. Germline CDR1 reads MNHEY; CDR2 reads SVGAGI. This CDR3 region has 15 residues. The CDR3 spells CASSSLFGGLETQYF. The CDR3 region has the DNA TGTGCCAGCAGTTCCCTTTTTGGAGGGTTGGAGACCCAGTACTTC.

Only a few counts were recorded for this clonotype. The chain employs TRBV7-2 and TRBJ2-3; TRBD1 might be the D (5 bases). The V gene lost 6 bases and the J gene lost 2 bases, with 9 bases spanning the gap. Per germline, CDR1 SGHTA and CDR2 FQGNSA. The CDR3 covers 13 residues. Here the CDR3 DNA reads TGTGCCAGCAGACAGGCAATCACAGATACGCAGTATTTT. It yields the protein CASRQAITDTQYF.

The V gene is TRBV20-1, the J gene TRBJ2-3; D might be TRBD2 (5 bases). V was cut by 3 bases and J by 8 bases, with 15 bases left in between. The CDR3 contains 13 residues. The germline V gene has CDR1 DFQATT and CDR2 SNEGSKA (reference sequence). The CDR3 region is CSASVPGAGTQYF. The CDR3 coding sequence is TGCAGTGCTAGTGTTCCGGGTGCGGGTACGCAGTATTTT.